This TCR beta chain was captured in a study of CD8+ T cells in alopecia areata. The CDR3 is 11 residues long. Germline-derived CDR1 and CDR2 are SEHNR and FQNEAQ (reference sequence). The V and J ends lost 4 bases and 9 bases respectively, with 9 bases between them. This clone was counted a few times. Its target is unknown. The authors extracted RNA and reverse transcribed it into cDNA as the sequencing template. Repertoires were generated with immunoSEQ multiplex PCR, while TCRdb's copy carries only in-frame clones and drops some. The table includes around 82,000 clones, 45% to 60% detected once. Study-wide results and caveats: Researchers report lesional scalp, most notably alopecia totalis/universalis, outstripped normal scalp in clonality.

Those with alopecia areata gave lesional scalp punch biopsies and peripheral blood. The sequencing input was NKG2D-high CD8+ T cells sorted from blood. This TCR was sampled from a human donor with alopecia areata. The gene calls are TRBV7-9 and TRBJ2-5; D is unclear. The CDR3, as DNA: TGTGCCAGCAGCTCCGAGACGGCCCAGTACTTC. It specifies CASSSETAQYF.